The 16 T cell receptor beta chains below all came from one sample that was sequenced in a study of T cell responses to AZD1222 COVID-19 vaccine (dated by TCRdb to the early 2020s). The label giving this sample's time point can be read as: about 28 days (+/-7) after the second vaccine dose. Library preparation employed the immunoSEQ multiplex PCR assay. In its TCRdb copy, this immuneACCESS table keeps in-frame sequences only and misses some clones. Where compared with another copy, unresolved V genes explain less than half of these, and the others have no known cause. The sample yields more than 75,000 clones; around 82% were counted once. The ten largest clones capture roughly 1.3% of the sample. Sample: peripheral blood, taken 28 days after the second AZD1222 dose. The receptors were sampled from an adult who received the AZD1222 COVID-19 vaccine.

The gene calls are TRBV3-1 (or the pseudogene TRBV3-2) and TRBJ1-1; no firm D call. CDR3 length equals 14 residues. Germline V CDR1 and CDR2: LGHDT, YNNKEL (reference sequence). Trimming took off 0 bases at V and 4 bases at J, with 9 bases between the two ends. The CDR3 spells CASSQDLWGTEAFF. In DNA form, the CDR3 reads TGTGCCAGCAGCCAAGATCTATGGGGCACTGAAGCTTTCTTT.

V and J are TRBV10-3 and TRBJ2-5; D might be TRBD2 (5 bases). The V end was cut by 0 bases, the J end by 5 bases, with 7 bases between. Germline V gives CDR1 ENHRY, CDR2 SYGVKD. The CDR3 has 13 amino acids. CDR3: CAISESGVETQYF. As DNA, the CDR3 is TGTGCCATCAGTGAGTCGGGAGTGGAGACCCAGTACTTC.

The chain employs TRBV5-4 and TRBJ2-2; D is uncertain. CDR3 length: 13 residues. Trimming shortened V by 2 bases and J by 6 bases, and 8 bases separated the two germline ends. Germline V gene data show CDR1 as SGHNT and CDR2 as YYREEE (reference sequence). This CDR3 is CASSFRAPGELFF. The CDR3 DNA reads as TGTGCCAGCAGCTTTAGGGCCCCCGGGGAGCTGTTTTTT.

The V call is TRBV29-1, the J call TRBJ2-2; tentative D call: TRBD1 (6 bases). Looked up from germline, CDR1 is SQVTM and CDR2 is ANQGSEA. The CDR3 covers 14 residues. The V gene lost 0 bases and the J gene lost 4 bases, with 9 bases spanning the gap. The DNA for the CDR3 is TGCAGCGTTGAAGAGCAGGGGCTCACCGGGGAGCTGTTTTTT. Encoded protein: CSVEEQGLTGELFF.

This clone was detected a few times. The gene calls are TRBV7-2 and TRBJ2-3, with 10 nucleotides matching TRBD2. This CDR3 contains 18 residues. Trimming removed 1 base from V and 4 bases from J; junction bases left unmatched: 11. Looked up from germline, CDR1 is SGHTA and CDR2 is FQGNSA. CDR3: CASSLVGASGSGADTQYF. CDR3 DNA: TGTGCCAGCAGCTTAGTCGGGGCTAGCGGGAGTGGGGCAGATACGCAGTATTTT.

The V gene is TRBV30, the J gene TRBJ2-7, with 9 bases aligning to TRBD2. V lost 2 bases to trimming and J lost 3 bases; unmatched junction nucleotides: 5. Looked up from germline, CDR1 is GTSNPN and CDR2 is SVGIG (reference sequence). There are 14 residues in the CDR3. CDR3 coding DNA: TGTGCCTGGAGTTTTGCGGGGGGGTTCTACGAGCAGTACTTC. It yields the protein CAWSFAGGFYEQYF. Together with reference TRBV30 and TRBJ2-7, the CDR3 gives the full variable domain: SQTIHQWPATLVQPVGSPLSLECTVEGTSNPNLYWYRQAAGRGLQLLFYSVGIGQISSEVPQNLSASRPQDRQFILSSKKLLLSDSGFYLCAWSFAGGFYEQYFGPGTRLTVT.

The chain employs TRBV19 and TRBJ2-7; tentatively, D is TRBD2 (6 bases). The CDR3 extends over 17 amino acids. Per the germline V gene, CDR1 is LNHDA and CDR2 is SQIVND (reference sequence). Trimming removed 5 bases at V and 0 bases at J, with 20 bases between. CDR3 amino acids: CASSPRTGGGSSYEQYF. In nucleotides, the CDR3 is TGTGCCAGTAGTCCCCGGACCGGGGGAGGAAGCTCCTACGAGCAGTACTTC.

The chain couples TRBV27 to TRBJ2-7; D might be TRBD2 (6 bases). This CDR3 is built from 14 residues. V was trimmed by 6 bases and J by 8 bases, leaving 20 bases between them. CDR1 and CDR2 (germline): MNHEY, SMNVEV (reference sequence). CDR3 loop: CASSQSAGGGKQYF. In DNA form, the CDR3 reads TGTGCCAGCAGCCAAAGCGCCGGGGGTGGGAAGCAGTACTTC.

The chain has TRBV18 and TRBJ1-6; D perhaps matches TRBD1 (6 bases). Germline lookup yields CDR1 KGHSH and CDR2 LQKENI. Trimming pared 0 bases from V and 7 bases from J, leaving 13 bases between. The CDR3 runs to 16 residues. CDR3 loop: CASSPPNRDTNSPLHF. Written as DNA, the CDR3 is TGTGCCAGCTCACCACCTAATCGGGACACGAATTCACCCCTCCACTTT.

This chain connects TRBV9 to TRBJ2-1; unclear D gene. The germline gives CDR1 SGDLS, CDR2 YYNGEE. The V end lost 0 bases, the J end lost 8 bases, and 9 bases lay between the germline ends. The CDR3 length is 13 residues. The CDR3 DNA reads TGTGCCAGCAGCGTAGCTCACTTCGATGAGCAGTTCTTC. It encodes CASSVAHFDEQFF.

This chain connects TRBV28 to TRBJ2-7; 10 bases align to TRBD1. The ends lost 1 base at V and 1 base at J; junction bases unmatched: 7. The CDR3 totals 17 residues. CDR1 is MDHEN and CDR2 is SYDVKM in the germline V gene. This CDR3 reads CASSLSLPGQGSYEQYF. CDR3 in DNA: TGTGCCAGCAGTTTATCCTTACCGGGACAGGGGTCCTACGAGCAGTACTTC.

This rearrangement joins TRBV5-1 to TRBJ2-7; D might be TRBD2 (5 bases). Germline loops: CDR1 SGHRS, CDR2 YFSETQ. The CDR3 spans 19 residues. The V and J ends lost 3 bases and 4 bases respectively, with 29 bases between them. The CDR3: CASSSYGETGKRNAYEQYF. The CDR3 DNA reads as TGCGCCAGCAGCTCGTACGGGGAAACGGGGAAAAGGAACGCTTACGAGCAGTACTTC.

The chain employs TRBV30 and TRBJ1-1; 7 bases are shared with TRBD1. Germline CDR1 and CDR2: GTSNPN and SVGIG (reference sequence). CDR3 length: 14 amino acids. With 5 bases clipped from V and 0 bases from J, the junction kept 6 bases outside the gene matches. The CDR3 here is CAWDRQGMNTEAFF. In DNA, the CDR3 is TGTGCCTGGGACAGACAGGGAATGAACACTGAAGCTTTCTTT.

CDR3 DNA sequence: TGTGCCAGCTCACCGACGACAGGGGCGGATGAAAAACTGTTTTTT. Amino acids: CASSPTTGADEKLFF. The V call is TRBV18, the J call TRBJ1-4; TRBD1 aligns across 8 bases. Per germline, CDR1 KGHSH and CDR2 LQKENI. The CDR3 loop spans 15 amino acids. Unmatched junction bases numbered 6, after V lost 3 bases and J lost 6 bases.

The chain uses TRBV2 and TRBJ1-5; 11 bases are a match to TRBD1. With V trimmed by 6 bases and J by 2 bases, 9 bases remained unmatched. The CDR3 contains 17 residues. Germline CDR1 is SNHLY and CDR2 is FYNNEI. CDR3 DNA sequence: TGTGCCAGCAGGGCCGGACAGGGGGCGGGCGGCAATCAGCCCCAGCATTTT. Protein: CASRAGQGAGGNQPQHF.

The chain carries TRBV7-3 and TRBJ1-1, with a possible D match to TRBD1 (5 bases). This CDR3 is built from 12 residues. Trimming cost V 5 bases and J 11 bases, with 15 bases left between them. Germline CDR1 and CDR2: SGHTA and FQGTGA. As DNA, the CDR3 is TGTGCCAGCAGCCCGGATGAAGGGACGGCTTTCTTT. The encoded protein is CASSPDEGTAFF.